Listed below are T cell receptor beta chains from one sample, sequenced in a study of blood T cell repertoires in COVID-19. Sequencing used immunoSEQ multiplex PCR; TCRdb keeps in-frame clones, though not all of them. The data hold under 55,000 clones, with more than 75% observed a single time. Sequencing input: peripheral blood. Receptors were obtained from a woman over 75 with COVID-19, enrolled during active disease. The CDR3 runs from the conserved cysteine through the conserved F or W. D genes are given only for firm matches. Expanded clones get a size class; other rows say once, few or many, or leave the size out.

v_gene	abundance	len	d_gene	j_gene	CDR3aa	CDR3nt
TRBV28	-	12	-	TRBJ1-5	CASSLVRQPQHF	TGTGCCAGCAGTCTAGTACGTCAGCCCCAGCATTTT
TRBV11-2	few	12	-	TRBJ1-2	CASSLGLYGYTF	TGTGCCAGCAGCTTAGGGCTCTATGGCTACACCTTC
TRBV3-1/TRBV3-2	few	16	-	TRBJ1-3	CASSQYSQLSGNTIYF	TGTGCCAGCAGCCAATATAGCCAGCTCTCTGGAAACACCATATATTTT
TRBV2	few	16	TRBD2	TRBJ2-2	CASRLGTSGDTGELFF	TGTGCCAGCAGACTTGGGACTAGCGGGGATACCGGGGAGCTGTTTTTT
TRBV7-2	-	13	-	TRBJ2-1	CASSLSRSNEQFF	TGTGCCAGCAGCTTATCTCGTTCCAATGAGCAGTTCTTC
TRBV3-1/TRBV3-2	-	17	-	TRBJ2-3	CASSQDWGPPSTDTQYF	TGTGCCAGCAGCCAAGATTGGGGGCCGCCTAGCACAGATACGCAGTATTTT
TRBV30	-	14	TRBD2	TRBJ2-3	CAWSVGVGRGTQYF	TGTGCCTGGAGTGTAGGAGTTGGGAGGGGTACGCAGTATTTT
TRBV29-1	-	13	-	TRBJ1-5	CSVRGGRDQPQHF	TGCAGCGTCCGAGGCGGGAGAGATCAGCCCCAGCATTTT
TRBV24-1	-	13	-	TRBJ1-2	CATSSRGSYGYTF	TGTGCCACCAGTTCCAGGGGTTCCTATGGCTACACCTTC
TRBV7-6	-	15	-	TRBJ1-1	CASSSNEGVRTEAFF	TGTGCCAGCAGCTCCAACGAGGGAGTGAGGACTGAAGCTTTCTTT
TRBV30	-	15	TRBD1	TRBJ1-5	CACTPGTGDYQPQHF	TGTGCCTGCACGCCCGGGACAGGGGATTATCAGCCCCAGCATTTT
TRBV5-5	-	13	-	TRBJ1-1	CASSLFPLAEAFF	TGTGCCAGCAGCTTGTTTCCCCTCGCTGAAGCTTTCTTT
TRBV2	few	15	-	TRBJ1-5	CASRRGGWGDQPQHF	TGTGCCAGCAGAAGGGGTGGGTGGGGCGATCAGCCCCAGCATTTT
TRBV5-1	-	14	-	TRBJ2-2	CASGSGGSSGELFF	TGCGCCAGTGGGAGTGGGGGCTCGTCCGGGGAGCTGTTTTTT
TRBV5-1	-	16	TRBD1	TRBJ2-2	CASSSWTGTNTGELFF	TGCGCCAGCAGCTCCTGGACAGGTACCAACACCGGGGAGCTGTTTTTT
TRBV5-5	-	13	-	TRBJ1-1	CASSLGQITEAFF	TGTGCCAGCAGCTTAGGACAGATCACTGAAGCTTTCTTT
TRBV19	-	15	-	TRBJ1-1	CATAGQSTLNTEAFF	TGTGCCACCGCAGGGCAGTCAACCCTGAACACTGAAGCTTTCTTT
TRBV27	-	15	-	TRBJ2-3	CASSPPRDTTDTQYF	TGTGCCAGCAGTCCGCCCCGGGACACGACAGATACGCAGTATTTT
TRBV5-1	-	15	-	TRBJ2-7	CASSLAPVGGYEQYF	TGCGCCAGCAGCTTGGCCCCGGTAGGAGGTTACGAGCAGTACTTC
TRBV30	-	15	-	TRBJ2-2	CAWIVLGGSGGELFF	TGTGCCTGGATTGTACTAGGGGGTTCTGGAGGGGAGCTGTTTTTT
TRBV28	-	14	-	TRBJ1-2	CASSLGFRDYGYTF	TGTGCCAGCAGTTTGGGCTTCAGGGACTATGGCTACACCTTC
TRBV12-3/TRBV12-4	-	12	-	TRBJ1-2	CASRVVNYGYTF	TGTGCCAGCAGAGTAGTTAACTATGGCTACACCTTC
TRBV5-1	-	11	TRBD1	TRBJ1-2	CASSLQGFYTF	TGCGCCAGCAGCTTACAGGGGTTCTACACCTTC
TRBV19	-	17	TRBD1	TRBJ1-2	CASSTSGQDHSFYGYTF	TGTGCCAGTAGTACCTCGGGACAGGATCATTCTTTCTATGGCTACACCTTC
TRBV24-1	-	15	-	TRBJ2-1	CATSDSLPTYNEQFF	TGTGCCACCAGTGATTCTCTCCCTACTTACAATGAGCAGTTCTTC
TRBV5-6	-	15	TRBD2	TRBJ2-7	CASSGSGIWGNEQYF	TGTGCCAGCAGCGGAAGCGGGATATGGGGAAACGAGCAGTACTTC
TRBV18	-	14	TRBD2	TRBJ2-7	CASSPTSGNYEQYF	TGTGCCAGCTCACCAACTAGCGGAAACTACGAGCAGTACTTC
TRBV5-1	-	13	TRBD1	TRBJ1-2	CASGTGTAYGYTF	TGCGCCAGCGGAACCGGGACAGCCTATGGCTACACCTTC
TRBV6-4	-	16	TRBD2	TRBJ2-2	CASSDSSGGNTGELFF	TGTGCCAGCAGTGACTCCAGCGGGGGGAACACCGGGGAGCTGTTTTTT
TRBV10-3	-	17	TRBD2	TRBJ2-1	CAISESKSSGPYNEQFF	TGTGCCATCAGTGAGTCGAAGAGTAGCGGGCCCTACAATGAGCAGTTCTTC
TRBV7-6	-	13	-	TRBJ2-7	CASSSGFNYEQYF	TGTGCCAGCAGCTCCGGGTTCAACTACGAGCAGTACTTC
TRBV6-5	-	14	TRBD1	TRBJ1-2	CASIRQGTGYGYTF	TGTGCCAGCATCCGACAGGGAACCGGCTATGGCTACACCTTC
TRBV28	-	15	-	TRBJ2-7	CASSVRGKISYEQYF	TGTGCCAGCAGTGTTCGGGGGAAGATCTCCTACGAGCAGTACTTC
TRBV28	few	18	TRBD1	TRBJ1-3	CASSPWGQGANSGNTIYF	TGTGCCAGCAGTCCTTGGGGACAGGGCGCCAACTCTGGAAACACCATATATTTT
TRBV18	-	16	-	TRBJ2-7	CASSPSVAPGSYEQYF	TGTGCCAGCTCACCCTCGGTTGCGCCTGGCTCCTACGAGCAGTACTTC
TRBV6-5	-	16	-	TRBJ1-4	CASSSRGPRGGEKLFF	TGTGCCAGCAGTTCACGAGGGCCTCGAGGGGGTGAAAAACTGTTTTTT
TRBV5-1	-	13	TRBD1	TRBJ2-5	CASRDRESETQYF	TGCGCCAGCAGGGACAGGGAGTCGGAGACCCAGTACTTC
TRBV15	few	16	-	TRBJ2-3	CATSRVRQTSTDTQYF	TGTGCCACCAGCAGAGTGAGACAGACTAGCACAGATACGCAGTATTTT
TRBV5-6	-	14	-	TRBJ1-2	CASSFYAANYGYTF	TGTGCCAGCAGCTTTTACGCAGCGAACTATGGCTACACCTTC
TRBV11-2	-	15	-	TRBJ2-2	CASSRQSENTGELFF	TGTGCCAGCAGTCGCCAGTCCGAGAACACCGGGGAGCTGTTTTTT
TRBV19	-	13	TRBD1	TRBJ1-1	CASSRTGQTEAFF	TGTGCCAGTAGCAGGACAGGGCAGACTGAAGCTTTCTTT
TRBV9	-	16	-	TRBJ1-2	CASSVGSSGTNYGYTF	TGTGCCAGCAGCGTCGGAAGTTCAGGAACTAACTATGGCTACACCTTC
TRBV19	-	12	-	TRBJ1-2	CASSTNIAGYTF	TGTGCCAGCTCGACGAACATAGCAGGCTACACCTTC
TRBV29-1	-	13	-	TRBJ1-1	CSVDPDMNTEAFF	TGCAGCGTTGACCCAGATATGAACACTGAAGCTTTCTTT
TRBV7-9	few	14	-	TRBJ1-3	CASSPIGRVDTIYF	TGTGCCAGCAGCCCAATTGGCAGGGTTGACACCATATATTTT
TRBV19	-	16	-	TRBJ2-7	CASSMQLGVLSYEQYF	TGTGCCAGTAGTATGCAGTTAGGGGTCCTATCCTACGAGCAGTACTTC
TRBV21-1	medium-sized	15	-	TRBJ1-2	CASSNLPRGDYGYTF	TGTGCCAGCAGCAATCTCCCCAGGGGGGACTATGGCTACACCTTC
TRBV5-6	-	14	-	TRBJ2-5	CASSGQRFQETQYF	TGTGCCAGCAGCGGGCAAAGATTCCAAGAGACCCAGTACTTC
TRBV7-2	-	14	-	TRBJ2-3	CASSPQGRADTQYF	TGTGCCAGCAGCCCCCAGGGGCGCGCAGATACGCAGTATTTT
TRBV24-1	-	14	-	TRBJ1-5	CATSSRGNSQPQHF	TGTGCCACCAGTTCCCGAGGGAATAGTCAGCCCCAGCATTTT
TRBV11-2	-	15	-	TRBJ2-7	CASSLSPAGAYEQYF	TGTGCCAGCAGCTTAAGCCCTGCCGGAGCCTACGAGCAGTACTTC